These 25 T cell receptor beta chains were all obtained from the same sample, sequenced in a study of human T cells and chemical hapten exposure (dated by TCRdb to the early 2020s). This specimen's time point label, per the study, means: pre-sensitization, week 0. What this sample's treatment or condition label stands for: therapeutic diphenylcyclopropenone sensitization with weekly scalp DPC. Library preparation employed RACE. Reads for this sample came from a NextSeq 500. TCRdb trimmed public reads at Q25 via fastp, called clones via MiXCR and kept in-frame beta chains. Identical CDR3 proteins give one entry, which carries the most common genes and DNA. The sample yields approximately 400,000 distinct CDR3 sequences; roughly 5% were counted once. Jointly, the top ten make up 2% to 3% of the sample. The starting material was whole blood, obtained in connection with sensitization to the hapten diphenylcyclopropenone (DPC). These receptors came from a woman aged 50 to 65 with alopecia areata. Some clones in this sample may be carry-over from other donors' samples.

This clonotype was counted many times. V and J are TRBV18 and TRBJ1-1; D not resolved. The CDR3 consists of 14 residues. The V and J ends lost 2 bases and 1 base respectively, with 8 bases between them. In germline, CDR1 is KGHSH, CDR2 LQKENI. As DNA, the CDR3 is TGTGCCAGCTCACCAGCCCGGGGGAACACTGAAGCTTTCTTT. Translating gives CASSPARGNTEAFF.

In its sample, this clonotype was seen a few times. The chain's CDR3 is CASSIDRGQYF. As DNA, the CDR3 is TGTGCCAGCAGCATCGACAGGGGGCAGTACTTC. V and J are TRBV5-5 and TRBJ2-7; 8 bases line up with TRBD1. J was trimmed by 9 bases and V by 4 bases; bases with no gene match: 3. Germline V gives CDR1 SGHKS, CDR2 YYEKEE (reference sequence). The CDR3 runs 11 residues.

This clonotype has only a few counts. This chain joins TRBV6-2 or TRBV6-3 and TRBJ2-7, with D perhaps matching TRBD2 (5 bases). Germline assignment: CDR1 MNHEY and CDR2 SVGEGT. The CDR3 covers 13 residues. Trimming left V 6 bases short and J 2 bases short, with 11 bases between. CDR3 protein: CASSHGLAYEQYF. CDR3 coding DNA: TGTGCCAGCAGCCACGGACTTGCCTACGAGCAGTACTTC.

In this sample, this clonotype turned up many times. The chain links TRBV20-1 to TRBJ1-6; D remains unclear. Trimming took 2 bases from V and 8 from J, leaving 7 bases between them. Per the germline V gene, CDR1 is DFQATT and CDR2 is SNEGSKA (reference sequence). CDR3 length: 12 amino acids. The DNA for the CDR3 is TGCAGTGCTAGACACGCAGATTCACCCCTCCACTTT. It is translated as CSARHADSPLHF.

This clonotype was seen repeatedly, ten times or more. The gene calls are TRBV12-3 or TRBV12-4 and TRBJ2-3; TRBD2 aligns across 10 bases. This CDR3 spans 14 amino acids. The CDR3: CACGASGRGDTQYF. Here the CDR3 DNA reads TGTGCTTGCGGGGCTAGCGGGAGAGGAGATACGCAGTATTTT.

In this sample, this clonotype turned up many times. The CDR3 DNA reads as TGCGCCAGCAGCCAAGAATTCACTAGCGCAAGCACAGATACGCAGTATTTT. Its protein product is CASSQEFTSASTDTQYF. The rearrangement links TRBV4-3 to TRBJ2-3; TRBD2 matches at 7 bases. Losses at the gene ends were 0 bases for V and 0 bases for J; bases not matched to a gene: 6. CDR1 is LGHNA, CDR2 YSLEER, per germline. The CDR3 runs to 17 residues.

V is TRBV11-2 and J is TRBJ2-3; D possibly uses TRBD1 or TRBD2 (6 bases each). This CDR3 has 16 residues. Per the germline V gene, CDR1 is SGHAT and CDR2 is FQNNGV. Trimming took off 2 bases at V and 5 bases at J, with 17 bases between the two ends. The CDR3 protein is CASSLSRGPRGDTQYF. DNA of the CDR3: TGTGCCAGCAGCTTATCCCGGGGGCCACGGGGAGATACGCAGTATTTT.

This clonotype was detected many times. The CDR3 loop reads CASSLGTGAGYGYTF. CDR3 DNA: TGTGCCAGCAGTTTAGGGACCGGGGCTGGGTATGGCTACACCTTC. The V call is TRBV12-3 or TRBV12-4, the J call TRBJ1-2; D possibly corresponds to TRBD1 (5 bases). The V and J ends lost 1 base and 5 bases respectively, with 14 bases between them. This CDR3 is built from 15 residues.

Ten or more counts support this clonotype. The V call is TRBV10-1, the J call TRBJ2-5; 12 bases line up with TRBD2. Looked up from germline, CDR1 is WNHNN and CDR2 is SYGVQD (reference sequence). V lost 6 bases to trimming and J lost 7 bases; unmatched junction nucleotides: 15. The CDR3 loop spans 17 amino acids. In DNA, the CDR3 is TGCGCCAGCAGGGATTCCGGGACTAGCGGGCCCGTCGGGACCCAGTACTTC. This gives the protein CASRDSGTSGPVGTQYF.

This clonotype was recorded many times. This rearrangement joins TRBV7-2 to TRBJ2-3; D gene uncertain. The germline V gene has CDR1 SGHTA and CDR2 FQGNSA. The CDR3 length is 14 residues. V dropped 5 bases and J dropped 2 bases, with 11 bases sitting between them. CDR3 amino acids: CASSQRPHTDTQYF. Here the CDR3 DNA reads TGTGCCAGCAGCCAACGACCGCACACAGATACGCAGTATTTT.

This clonotype was seen a few times. J is TRBJ1-6 and V is TRBV7-2; 8 nucleotides align to TRBD1. Trimming removed 5 bases from V and 10 bases from J; junction bases left unmatched: 7. The CDR3 totals 14 residues. The germline V gene has CDR1 SGHTA and CDR2 FQGNSA. CDR3 DNA sequence: TGTGCCAGCAGCCGACAGGGGCAGCCCTCACCCCTCCACTTT. Amino acid sequence: CASSRQGQPSPLHF.

Only a few counts were recorded for this clonotype. The chain combines TRBV7-9 with TRBJ1-5, with TRBD1 identical over 9 bases. The V and J ends lost 6 bases and 5 bases, in that order; junction bases with no gene match: 8. This CDR3 is built from 15 residues. Germline V CDR1 and CDR2: SEHNR, FQNEAQ (reference sequence). In DNA form, the CDR3 reads TGTGCCAGCAGTCCCTCCGGGACAGGGTATCAGCCCCAGCATTTT. Its translation is CASSPSGTGYQPQHF.

This clonotype has ten or more counts. The gene calls are TRBV29-1 and TRBJ2-1; 8 nucleotides line up with TRBD2. This CDR3 spans 15 amino acids. Germline CDR1 SQVTM, CDR2 ANQGSEA. With 5 bases clipped from V and 7 bases from J, the junction kept 13 bases outside the gene matches. CDR3 sequence reads: CSVPQSGGRGNEQFF. As DNA, the CDR3 is TGCAGCGTTCCGCAGAGCGGGGGCCGAGGGAATGAGCAGTTCTTC.

This clonotype was detected only a few times. The chain combines TRBV15 with TRBJ2-7, with 9 bases aligning to TRBD1. Germline V gene data show CDR1 as LNHNV and CDR2 as YYDKDF (reference sequence). There are 14 residues in the CDR3. V shed 4 bases, J shed 3 bases, and the junction held 4 bases outside the gene matches. CDR3 coding DNA: TGTGCCACCAGCATCCGGGACAGGGACTACGAGCAGTACTTC. It specifies CATSIRDRDYEQYF.

This clonotype has a count of ten or more. The CDR3 loop is CSARGGRTSTDTQYF. CDR3 DNA: TGCAGTGCTAGGGGGGGCCGTACTAGCACAGATACGCAGTATTTT. The chain recombines TRBV20-1 with TRBJ2-3; D assignment may be TRBD1 or TRBD2 (6 bases each). This CDR3 spans 15 amino acids. Germline-derived CDR1 and CDR2 are DFQATT and SNEGSKA (reference sequence). V was clipped by 3 bases and J by 0 bases, with 13 bases between them.

The gene calls are TRBV7-8 and TRBJ2-1; no clear D gene. This CDR3 has 12 amino acids. CDR1 and CDR2 from the germline V gene are SGHVS and FQNEAQ. V lost 5 bases to trimming and J lost 7 bases, with 9 bases between them. The CDR3 is CASSPRWNEQFF. The CDR3, as DNA: TGTGCCAGCAGCCCCCGTTGGAATGAGCAGTTCTTC.

The chain recombines TRBV11-2 with TRBJ1-1; D gene unclear. The germline V gene encodes CDR1 SGHAT and CDR2 FQNNGV. Between the trimmed V and J ends, which lost 1 base and 10 bases, there was a span of 16 bases. This CDR3 comprises 14 residues. The CDR3 is CASSLVVAAPGAFF. CDR3 nucleotides: TGTGCCAGCAGCTTAGTAGTGGCAGCCCCAGGAGCTTTCTTT.

The genes are TRBV9 and TRBJ1-1; D is undetermined. There are 14 residues in the CDR3. Deletions cut 3 bases from V and 1 base from J, with 10 bases between. Germline CDR1 SGDLS, CDR2 YYNGEE. The CDR3 here is CASSGGVKNTEAFF. CDR3 coding DNA: TGTGCCAGCAGCGGAGGAGTGAAGAACACTGAAGCTTTCTTT.

This chain links TRBV6-2 or TRBV6-3 with TRBJ2-1, with D unclear. V gave up 2 bases and J gave up 12 bases, with 8 bases separating them. Per germline, CDR1 MNHEY and CDR2 SVGEGT. The CDR3 consists of 11 residues. CDR3: CASSYGSGQFF. The CDR3 nucleotides are TGTGCCAGCAGTTACGGGTCTGGGCAGTTCTTC.

This clonotype was counted a few times. V gene TRBV29-1 combines with J gene TRBJ2-1, with D perhaps given as TRBD1 or TRBD2 (6 bases each). The V gene's germline CDR1 is SQVTM and CDR2 ANQGSEA. V was pared by 8 bases and J by 7 bases, with 21 bases between. This CDR3 has 14 residues. The CDR3 here is CSCRGLSSGNEQFF. The CDR3 bases are TGCAGCTGCAGGGGACTCTCCTCGGGAAATGAGCAGTTCTTC.

This clonotype has at least ten counts. The V call is TRBV9, the J call TRBJ2-2; TRBD2 agrees at 7 bases. The germline V gene encodes CDR1 SGDLS and CDR2 YYNGEE. The trim removed 4 bases at V and 8 bases at J, leaving 8 bases unmatched. The CDR3 contains 14 residues. The CDR3 nucleotides read TGTGCCAGCAGCCCCCCTTGGGGGGGTGGGGAGCTGTTTTTT. Translated, it gives CASSPPWGGGELFF.

This clonotype was counted between two and nine times. The chain joins TRBV5-1 to TRBJ1-2; TRBD1 agrees at 9 bases. The V segment lost 4 bases and the J segment 1 base; nucleotides outside the gene matches: 2. The CDR3 extends over 14 amino acids. The germline V gene encodes CDR1 SGHRS and CDR2 YFSETQ. DNA for the CDR3: TGCGCCAGCAGCATGGGACAGGGTAACTATGGCTACACCTTC. Protein: CASSMGQGNYGYTF. The full variable domain, its missing parts supplied by reference TRBV5-1 and TRBJ1-2, is KAGVTQTPRYLIKTRGQQVTLSCSPISGHRSVSWYQQTPGQGLQFLFEYFSETQRNKGNFPGRFSGRQFSNSRSEMNVSTLELGDSALYLCASSMGQGNYGYTFGSGTRLTVV.

Many counts were recorded for this clonotype. This sequence joins TRBV28 and TRBJ1-6; 8 bases map to TRBD1. Germline CDR1 MDHEN, CDR2 SYDVKM. With 5 bases clipped from V and 10 bases from J, the junction kept 10 bases outside the gene matches. The CDR3 length is 15 residues. As DNA, the CDR3 is TGTGCCAGCAGTCCCGCCGGCCAGGGGGCATCACCCCTCCACTTT. This gives the protein CASSPAGQGASPLHF.

The table lists this clonotype with many counts. The chain's CDR3 is CASSLGTVTEAFF. The CDR3 DNA follows: TGTGCCAGCAGTCTAGGGACAGTCACTGAAGCTTTCTTT. The chain joins TRBV12-3 or TRBV12-4 to TRBJ1-1; TRBD1 agrees at 7 bases. The junction had 4 bases not matched to a gene; V was cut back by 5 bases and J by 4 bases. CDR3 length: 13 amino acids.

This clonotype was seen ten or more times. The gene calls are TRBV7-9 and TRBJ1-1, with no clear D. This CDR3 spans 12 amino acids. CDR1 SEHNR and CDR2 FQNEAQ come from the germline V gene (reference sequence). V gave up 5 bases and J gave up 7 bases, with 11 bases separating them. The CDR3 loop reads CASSPVGVEAFF. The CDR3 nucleotides are TGTGCCAGCAGCCCGGTAGGAGTTGAAGCTTTCTTT.